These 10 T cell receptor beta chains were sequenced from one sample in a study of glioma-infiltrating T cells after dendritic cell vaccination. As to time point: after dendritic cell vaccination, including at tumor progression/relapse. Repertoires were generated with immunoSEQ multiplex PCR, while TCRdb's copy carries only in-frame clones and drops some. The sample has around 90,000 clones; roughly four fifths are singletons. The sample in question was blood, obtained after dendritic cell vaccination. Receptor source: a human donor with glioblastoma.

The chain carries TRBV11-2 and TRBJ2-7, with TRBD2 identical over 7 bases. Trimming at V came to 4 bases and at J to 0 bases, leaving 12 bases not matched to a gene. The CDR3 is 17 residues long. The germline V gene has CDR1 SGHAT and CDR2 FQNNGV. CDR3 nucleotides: TGTGCCAGCAGCTGGGGGGGAGGACGGTCGATCTCCTACGAGCAGTACTTC. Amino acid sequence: CASSWGGGRSISYEQYF.

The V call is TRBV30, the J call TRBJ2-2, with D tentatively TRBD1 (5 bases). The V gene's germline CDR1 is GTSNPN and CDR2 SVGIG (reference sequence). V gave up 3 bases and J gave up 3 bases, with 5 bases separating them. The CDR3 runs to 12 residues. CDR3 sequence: CAWSRDTGELFF. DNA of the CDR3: TGTGCCTGGAGCAGGGACACCGGGGAGCTGTTTTTT.

The chain's CDR3 is CASSYSAQDTQYF. As DNA, the CDR3 is TGTGCCAGCAGTTACTCGGCCCAAGATACGCAGTATTTT. The V gene is TRBV6-5, the J gene TRBJ2-3, with D unclear. V was cut by 0 bases and J by 5 bases, with 6 bases left in between. Germline V gene data show CDR1 as MNHEY and CDR2 as SVGAGI. The CDR3 has 13 amino acids.

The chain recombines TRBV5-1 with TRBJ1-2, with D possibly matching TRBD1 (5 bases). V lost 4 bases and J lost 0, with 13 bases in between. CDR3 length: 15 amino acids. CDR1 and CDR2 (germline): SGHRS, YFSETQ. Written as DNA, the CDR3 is TGCGCCAGCAGCGGGGAAGGGGTAGCTAACTATGGCTACACCTTC. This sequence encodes CASSGEGVANYGYTF.

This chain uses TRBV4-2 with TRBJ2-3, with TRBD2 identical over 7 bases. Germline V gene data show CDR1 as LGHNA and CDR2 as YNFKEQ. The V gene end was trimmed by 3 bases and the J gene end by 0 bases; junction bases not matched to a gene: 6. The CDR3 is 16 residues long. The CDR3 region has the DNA TGTGCCAGCAGCCATCCCCTAGCGGATAGCACAGATACGCAGTATTTT. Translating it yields CASSHPLADSTDTQYF.

The DNA for the CDR3 is TGCAGCGTTGAAGGACAGGGCCATGGCTACACCTTC. It codes for CSVEGQGHGYTF. This chain joins TRBV29-1 and TRBJ1-2, with 7 bases identical to TRBD1. The CDR3 is made up of 12 amino acids. Germline V gives CDR1 SQVTM, CDR2 ANQGSEA. The trim removed 1 base at V and 6 bases at J, leaving 2 bases unmatched.

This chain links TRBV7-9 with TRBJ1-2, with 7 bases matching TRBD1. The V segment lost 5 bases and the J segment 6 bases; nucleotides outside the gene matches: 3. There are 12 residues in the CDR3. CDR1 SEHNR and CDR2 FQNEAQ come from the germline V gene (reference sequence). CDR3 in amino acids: CASSMTGNGYTF. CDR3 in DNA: TGTGCCAGCAGCATGACAGGGAATGGCTACACCTTC.

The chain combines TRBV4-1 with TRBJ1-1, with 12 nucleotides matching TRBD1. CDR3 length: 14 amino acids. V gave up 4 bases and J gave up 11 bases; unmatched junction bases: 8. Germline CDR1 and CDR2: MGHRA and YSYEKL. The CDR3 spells CASSPGGQGARAFF. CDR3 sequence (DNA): TGCGCCAGCAGCCCAGGGGGACAGGGGGCGAGGGCTTTCTTT.

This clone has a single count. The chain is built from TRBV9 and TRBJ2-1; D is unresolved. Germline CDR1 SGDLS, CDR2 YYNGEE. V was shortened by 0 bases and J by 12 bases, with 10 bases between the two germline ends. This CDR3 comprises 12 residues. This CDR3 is CASSVGQEVQFF. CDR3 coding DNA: TGTGCCAGCAGCGTAGGGCAGGAAGTGCAGTTCTTC. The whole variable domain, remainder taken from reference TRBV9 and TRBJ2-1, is DSGVTQTPKHLITATGQRVTLRCSPRSGDLSVYWYQQSLDQGLQFLIQYYNGEERAKGNILERFSAQQFPDLHSELNLSSLELGDSALYFCASSVGQEVQFFGPGTRLTVL.

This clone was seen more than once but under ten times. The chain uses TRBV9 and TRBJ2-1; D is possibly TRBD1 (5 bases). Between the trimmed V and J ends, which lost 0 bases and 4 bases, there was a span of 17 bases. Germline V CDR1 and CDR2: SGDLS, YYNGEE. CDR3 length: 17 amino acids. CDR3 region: CASSVALVSPGYNEQFF. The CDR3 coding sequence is TGTGCCAGCAGCGTAGCTTTAGTGTCCCCAGGGTACAATGAGCAGTTCTTC.